This TCR beta chain was sequenced in a study of control samples from healthy donors and cancer patients. The data were produced by immunoSEQ multiplex PCR, yet TCRdb's version contains in-frame clones alone and is incomplete. The data show 85,000 to 100,000 clones, 85% to 95% seen once. V dropped 6 bases and J dropped 7 bases, with 13 bases sitting between them. The CDR3 extends over 12 amino acids. CDR1 is MDHEN and CDR2 is SYDVKM in the germline V gene. J is TRBJ2-7 and V is TRBV28; D is unresolved. This receptor was obtained from a man between 18 and 35 years old in good health. Material: blood. The CDR3 nucleotides read TGTGCCAGCAGGGCTTCCACGAGGGAGCAGTACTTC. Residues: CASRASTREQYF.